The 10 T cell receptor beta chains below all came from one sample that was sequenced in a study of T cells after yellow fever vaccination (dated by TCRdb to about 2019). The label giving this sample's treatment or condition can be read as: live attenuated yellow fever vaccine strain. Libraries were built with 5' RACE. The sample was run on an Illumina NovaSeq 6000. TCRdb reworked the public reads: Q25 trimming with fastp, MiXCR clone assembly, productive beta chains retained. Each CDR3 protein gets just one entry, which takes the most common genes and DNA from the rows behind it. The sample has over 250,000 distinct CDR3 sequences on record, roughly 4% of them singletons. Around 23% of the sample lies in the top ten. Sample: PBMCs, taken 5 days after the yellow fever booster vaccination. All receptors come from a young man who received the YFV17D yellow fever vaccine.

This clonotype occurred many times. J is TRBJ2-3 and V is TRBV9; tentative D call: TRBD2 (6 bases). Per germline, CDR1 SGDLS and CDR2 YYNGEE. This CDR3 is built from 19 residues. Trimming left V 0 bases short and J 2 bases short, with 22 bases between. The CDR3 protein is CASSVAGGTLRGNTDTQYF. In nucleotides, the CDR3 is TGTGCCAGCAGCGTAGCTGGGGGGACCTTAAGGGGCAACACAGATACGCAGTATTTT.

At least ten counts were recorded for this clonotype. The chain is built from TRBV18 and TRBJ2-7; D ambiguous. The germline V gene encodes CDR1 KGHSH and CDR2 LQKENI. Trimming stripped 6 bases from V and 2 bases from J, with 11 bases between. The CDR3 is 13 amino acids. The CDR3: CASSPVAAYEQYF. In DNA, the CDR3 is TGTGCCAGCTCTCCCGTTGCGGCCTACGAGCAGTACTTC.

The rearrangement joins TRBV5-1 to TRBJ2-2; D is undetermined. The ends were cut back, 5 bases at V and 1 base at J, with 9 bases in the middle. Germline loops: CDR1 SGHRS, CDR2 YFSETQ. The length of the CDR3 is 14 residues. The CDR3 loop is CASRRQMNTGELFF. In nucleotides, the CDR3 is TGCGCCAGCAGGCGCCAGATGAACACCGGGGAGCTGTTTTTT.

The rearrangement uses TRBV20-1 and TRBJ2-1; 13 bases match TRBD2. The CDR3 runs to 15 residues. CDR1 is DFQATT, CDR2 SNEGSKA, per germline (reference sequence). With 5 bases clipped from V and 4 bases from J, the junction kept 5 bases outside the gene matches. CDR3 sequence (DNA): TGCAGTGCTCCGTGGACTAGCGGGGGTTACAATGAGCAGTTCTTC. Its protein is CSAPWTSGGYNEQFF.

The rearrangement joins TRBV10-3 to TRBJ2-2; D ambiguous. Germline V gene lookup returns CDR1 ENHRY and CDR2 SYGVKD. The CDR3 is 17 amino acids. V was clipped by 6 bases and J by 0 bases, with 17 bases between them. DNA of the CDR3: TGTGCCATCAGATCCTTCGGGCGAAGTCCGAACACCGGGGAGCTGTTTTTT. Its protein is CAIRSFGRSPNTGELFF.

This clonotype was recorded many times. The V call is TRBV6-5, the J call TRBJ1-1, with unresolved D. Trimming took off 5 bases at V and 0 bases at J, with 7 bases between the two ends. The CDR3 sequence is 13 residues long. The germline CDR1 and CDR2 sequences are MNHEY and SVGAGI. In DNA form, the CDR3 reads TGTGCCAGCAGTGCTTATATGAACACTGAAGCTTTCTTT. Translation: CASSAYMNTEAFF.

The chain employs TRBV27 and TRBJ2-7; D not certain. Trimming removed 5 bases from V and 5 bases from J, with 13 bases in between. The CDR3 covers 13 residues. The germline V gene encodes CDR1 MNHEY and CDR2 SMNVEV (reference sequence). The CDR3 coding sequence is TGTGCCAGCAGTCCCCGCGGTTTCCACGAGCAGTACGTC. The encoded protein is CASSPRGFHEQYV.

This clonotype was observed many times. The V gene is TRBV7-6, the J gene TRBJ2-7; D assignment may be TRBD1 or TRBD2 (5 bases each). CDR3 length: 16 residues. CDR1 and CDR2 from the germline V gene are SGHVS and FNYEAQ. V was pared by 4 bases and J by 0 bases, with 16 bases between. The CDR3 sequence: CASSWDGEPSSYEQYF. The CDR3 nucleotides read TGTGCCAGCAGCTGGGACGGCGAGCCGAGCTCCTACGAGCAGTACTTC.

In its sample, this clonotype was seen many times. The V and J genes are TRBV6-5 and TRBJ1-5, with D perhaps TRBD1 (6 bases). CDR3 length equals 13 residues. The germline V gene encodes CDR1 MNHEY and CDR2 SVGAGI. V was pared by 7 bases and J by 7 bases, with 14 bases between. DNA for the CDR3: TGTGCCAGCATGATGGGGGGCGGACAGCCCCAGCATTTT. Its translation is CASMMGGGQPQHF.

This chain links TRBV5-1 with TRBJ2-2; 7 bases map to TRBD1. This CDR3 is built from 16 residues. The V segment lost 3 bases and the J segment 5 bases; nucleotides outside the gene matches: 10. Germline-derived CDR1 and CDR2 are SGHRS and YFSETQ. The CDR3 DNA follows: TGCGCCAGCAGCTCGCCAGCCGGGACAGATACCGGGGAGCTGTTTTTT. This encodes CASSSPAGTDTGELFF.